This T cell receptor (beta chain) was captured by sequencing in a study of cytomegalovirus exposure and HLA in healthy donors. Study-wide results and limits: Of the V segments, some could not be distinguished, including TRBV6-2 and TRBV6-3, and were excluded. In a later analysis, DRB1 alleles had the most associated TCRs; HLA-C alleles the fewest. Rare TCR sequences predominated, though certain public TCRs were found in many donors. Cytomegalovirus-associated status was assigned to about 170 TCR beta chains.

The PCR ran on 60 Vbeta and 13 Jbeta primers. The assay was immunoSEQ multiplex PCR, and TCRdb's table has in-frame clones only and misses some. Among 70,000 to 95,000 clones listed, around 73% were seen once. The CDR3 runs 11 residues. Germline V gene lookup returns CDR1 MNHEY and CDR2 SMNVEV (reference sequence). The germline V and J ends were trimmed by 6 bases and 6 bases, with 6 bases remaining between them. As to this clone: Its matching antigen is unknown.

This clonotype originated in a man aged 45 to 65 in good health and CMV-seronegative. Sequenced sample: PBMCs. J is TRBJ2-1 and V is TRBV27, with unresolved D. The CDR3: CASRRTNEQFF. The CDR3 nucleotides read TGTGCCAGCAGGCGTACCAATGAGCAGTTCTTC.